The clone carrying this T cell receptor (beta chain) has only a few counts. Generated by immunoSEQ multiplex PCR, the TCRdb table keeps only in-frame clones and is missing some. The sample has fewer than 85,000 clones; more than 70% are singletons. Trimming cost V 4 bases and J 0 bases; bases outside gene matches: 11. This CDR3 is 18 amino acids long. Germline lookup yields CDR1 MGHRA and CDR2 YSYEKL. The data stem from a study of OX40 agonist ivuxolimab in advanced cancers. Exclusion of a patient followed from autoimmune disease history or systemic immunosuppression. This TCR derives from an adult with an advanced solid tumor such as melanoma, head and neck, liver or kidney cancer. The specimen was CD4+ or CD8+ T cells sorted from blood, collected in a trial of the OX40 agonist ivuxolimab. The rearrangement joins TRBV4-1 to TRBJ1-1, with 10 bases aligning to TRBD1. The CDR3 is CASSPGQGIGGMNTEAFF. CDR3 nucleotide sequence: TGCGCCAGCAGCCCGGGACAGGGGATCGGGGGCATGAACACTGAAGCTTTCTTT.